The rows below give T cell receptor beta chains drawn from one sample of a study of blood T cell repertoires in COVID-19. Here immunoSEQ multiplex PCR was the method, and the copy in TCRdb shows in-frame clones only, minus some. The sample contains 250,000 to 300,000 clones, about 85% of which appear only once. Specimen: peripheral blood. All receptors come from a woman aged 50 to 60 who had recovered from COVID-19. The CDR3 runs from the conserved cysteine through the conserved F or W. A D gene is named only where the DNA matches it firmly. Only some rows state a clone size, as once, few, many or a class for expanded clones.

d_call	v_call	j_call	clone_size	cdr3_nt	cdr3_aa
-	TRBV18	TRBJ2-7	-	TGTGCCAGCTCACCACGGGACTGGAGCTCCTACGAGCAGTACTTC	CASSPRDWSSYEQYF
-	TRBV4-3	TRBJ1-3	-	TGCGCCAGCAGCCAAGTCGGAGACCGAAACACCATATATTTT	CASSQVGDRNTIYF
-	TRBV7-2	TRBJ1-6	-	TGTGCCAGCAGCTTAAAGGGGTCTACTTCACCCCTCCACTTT	CASSLKGSTSPLHF
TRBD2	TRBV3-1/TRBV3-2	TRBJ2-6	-	TGTGCCAGCAGCCAGGCTAGCGGGATTGGGGCCAACGTCCTGACTTTC	CASSQASGIGANVLTF
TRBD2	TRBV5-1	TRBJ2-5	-	TGCGCCAGCAGCTTATTGGGACTAGCGGTAGAGACCCAGTACTTC	CASSLLGLAVETQYF
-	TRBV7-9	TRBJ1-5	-	TGTGCCAGCAGCTTTTCGGGTCAGCCCCAGCATTTT	CASSFSGQPQHF
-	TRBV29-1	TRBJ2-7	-	TGCAGCGCGGCGTCCGGACAGTGGGGAAACGAGCAGTACTTC	CSAASGQWGNEQYF
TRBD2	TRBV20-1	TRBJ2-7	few	TGCAGTGCTAGTCGCCTAGCGGGAGGAGTCAGCCTATCCTACGAGCAGTACTTC	CSASRLAGGVSLSYEQYF
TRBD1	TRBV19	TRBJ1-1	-	TGTGCCAGTACGGGGACAGGGGGAATGAACACTGAAGCTTTCTTT	CASTGTGGMNTEAFF
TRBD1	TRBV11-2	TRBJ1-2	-	TGTGCCACGCGACAGGGGGCGGAAGGCTACACCTTC	CATRQGAEGYTF
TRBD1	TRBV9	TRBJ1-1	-	TGTGCCAGCAGCGTAGAGGCAGGGGGCACTGAAGCTTTCTTT	CASSVEAGGTEAFF
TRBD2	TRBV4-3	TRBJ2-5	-	TGCGCCAGCAGCCAAGATTGGAGCGGGGGGCGGTTTGAGACCCAGTACTTC	CASSQDWSGGRFETQYF
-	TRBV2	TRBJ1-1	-	TGTGCCAGCAAAACAGGCCAGGTCGACACTGAAGCTTTCTTT	CASKTGQVDTEAFF
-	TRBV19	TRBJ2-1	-	TGTGCCAGTAGTATAACAGGTAGCTCCTACAATGAGCAGTTCTTC	CASSITGSSYNEQFF
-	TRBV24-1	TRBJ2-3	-	TGTGCCACCAGTGACCTTGTTAGTCCCCCAGATACGCAGTATTTT	CATSDLVSPPDTQYF
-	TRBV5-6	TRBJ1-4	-	TGTGCCAGCACGACCTCGGGGGTCAATGAAAAACTGTTTTTT	CASTTSGVNEKLFF
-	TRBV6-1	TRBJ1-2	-	TGTGCCAGCAGTGTCCTGGGGGCGCCCGGCTACACCTTC	CASSVLGAPGYTF
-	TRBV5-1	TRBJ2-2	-	TGCGCCACACAGGTAACCCAGAACACCGGGGAGCTGTTTTTT	CATQVTQNTGELFF
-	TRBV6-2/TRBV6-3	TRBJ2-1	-	TGTGCCAGCAGTTGGTTCGCTAGCGAGAGAGACAATGAGCAGTTCTTC	CASSWFASERDNEQFF
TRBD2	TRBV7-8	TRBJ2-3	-	TGTGCCAGCAGCTCGAGACTAGCGGGGACAACAGATACGCAGTATTTT	CASSSRLAGTTDTQYF
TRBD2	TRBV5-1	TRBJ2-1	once	TGCGCCAGCAGCTTGGATAGCGGGAATAGGAATGAGCAGTTCTTC	CASSLDSGNRNEQFF
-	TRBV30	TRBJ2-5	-	TGTGCCTGTTTGGGGGGGCTCCGCCAAGAGACCCAGTACTTC	CACLGGLRQETQYF
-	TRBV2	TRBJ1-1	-	TGTGCCAGCAGTGACGACAGGCAGAACACTGAAGCTTTCTTT	CASSDDRQNTEAFF
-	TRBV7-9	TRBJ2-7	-	TGTGCCAGCAGCTTACCGGGAGAAGTCTACGAGCAGTACTTC	CASSLPGEVYEQYF
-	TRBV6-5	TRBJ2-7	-	TGTGCCAGCAGTTATACAGGACATTTGGGCGAGCAGTACTTC	CASSYTGHLGEQYF
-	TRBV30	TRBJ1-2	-	TGTGCCTGGAGTTTCACAAAAACAGCCTATGGCTACACCTTC	CAWSFTKTAYGYTF
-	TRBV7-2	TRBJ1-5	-	TGTGCCAGCAGCTTGATGGCAGGGCTGGTGAGCAATCAGCCCCAGCATTTT	CASSLMAGLVSNQPQHF
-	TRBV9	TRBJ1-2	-	TGTGCCAGCAGCGTAGAAACGACAGGTTCCTATGGCTACACCTTC	CASSVETTGSYGYTF
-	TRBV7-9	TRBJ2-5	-	TGTGCCAGCAGCCCCGCGGGCGAAAGGGAAGAGACCCAGTACTTC	CASSPAGEREETQYF
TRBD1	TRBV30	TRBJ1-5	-	TGTGCCTGGAGTGCAGGGACAGGGATAAGCAATCAGCCCCAGCATTTT	CAWSAGTGISNQPQHF
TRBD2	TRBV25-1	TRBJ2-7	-	TGTGCCAGCAGTGGGCGGGAGGCCACCTACGAGCAGTACTTC	CASSGREATYEQYF
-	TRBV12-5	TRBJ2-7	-	TGTGCTAGTGGTTTGGTACGGGTCCCCCAAGCCGGCTACGAGCAGTACTTC	CASGLVRVPQAGYEQYF
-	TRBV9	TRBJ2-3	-	TGTGCCAGCAGCCCCCGGAGTCACACAGATACGCAGTATTTT	CASSPRSHTDTQYF
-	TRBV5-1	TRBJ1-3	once	TGCGCCAGCAGCCACGTTTTACAGGATGGGACTGGAAACACCATATATTTT	CASSHVLQDGTGNTIYF
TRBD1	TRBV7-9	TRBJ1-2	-	TGTGCCAGCAGCGGCCGGACAGGGGACGTAAAGGGCTACACCTTC	CASSGRTGDVKGYTF
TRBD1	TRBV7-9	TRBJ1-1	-	TGTGCCAGCAGGTCCCGGGACAGGGGGTCAGGCACTGAAGCTTTCTTT	CASRSRDRGSGTEAFF
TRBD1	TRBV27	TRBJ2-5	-	TGTGCCAGCACCCCGACAGGGCAAGAGACCCAGTACTTC	CASTPTGQETQYF
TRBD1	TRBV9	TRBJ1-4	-	TGTGCCAGCAGCCCAGGGGGGACGGAAAAACTGTTTTTT	CASSPGGTEKLFF
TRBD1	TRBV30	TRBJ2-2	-	TGTGCCTGGGGGACAGGGTACGGGGAGCTGTTTTTT	CAWGTGYGELFF
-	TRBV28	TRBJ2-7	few	TGTGCCAGCAGTCCCACGACTAGTTCGGGCGAGCAGTACTTC	CASSPTTSSGEQYF
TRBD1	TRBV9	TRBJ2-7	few	TGTGCCAGCAGCGTAAGGCCGGGACAGGGGTTCTACGAGCAGTACTTC	CASSVRPGQGFYEQYF
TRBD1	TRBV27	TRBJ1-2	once	TGTGCCAGCAGCCGGACAGGTCCGCCGGATGGCTACACCTTC	CASSRTGPPDGYTF
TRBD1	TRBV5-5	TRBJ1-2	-	TGTGCCAGCAGCCCAGGGGGGACCTATGGCTACACCTTC	CASSPGGTYGYTF
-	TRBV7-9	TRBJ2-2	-	TGTGCCAGCAGCGCAAATTACAGGGTTCTCGGGGAGCTGTTTTTT	CASSANYRVLGELFF
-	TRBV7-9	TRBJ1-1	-	TGTGCCAGCAGCCCCCTTAACAGGGAGAACACTGAAGCTTTCTTT	CASSPLNRENTEAFF
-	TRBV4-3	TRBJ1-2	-	TGCGCCAGCAGCCAAGGGCCCGCTTCCCTCTATGGCTACACCTTC	CASSQGPASLYGYTF
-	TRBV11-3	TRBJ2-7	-	TGTGCCAGCAGCTTAGGCGGCGGAAGCTCCTACGAGCAGTACTTC	CASSLGGGSSYEQYF
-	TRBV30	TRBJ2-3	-	TGTGCCTGGAGTGTATCTAGACCTCCAGCTACGCAGTATTTT	CAWSVSRPPATQYF
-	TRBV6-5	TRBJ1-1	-	TGTGCCAGCAGATCGAACAGGGAAATGAACACTGAAGCTTTCTTT	CASRSNREMNTEAFF
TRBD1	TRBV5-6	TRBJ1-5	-	TGTGCCAGCAGCTTACAGGGGGTTTATGATCAGCCCCAGCATTTT	CASSLQGVYDQPQHF
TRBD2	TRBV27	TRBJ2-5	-	TGTGCCAGCAGTGTCCGCGGACTAGCCCTCGGGGAGACCCAGTACTTC	CASSVRGLALGETQYF
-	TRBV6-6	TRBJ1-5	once	TGTGCCAGCAGTTACCGTCAGTCCCAGCATTTT	CASSYRQSQHF
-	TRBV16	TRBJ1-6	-	TGTGCCAGCAGCCGAAGCGGACGGAGCTCCTATAATTCACCCCTCCACTTT	CASSRSGRSSYNSPLHF
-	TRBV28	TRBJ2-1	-	TGTGCCAGCAGCCTCGGCGGGGTTGAGCAGTTCTTC	CASSLGGVEQFF